What follows are 22 T cell receptor beta chains derived from one specimen sequenced in a study of blood T cells in healthy people across ages. With a J-beta primer mix and a sample-barcoded 5' primer, a second PCR ran about 6 to 11 cycles. Each CDR3 protein gets one entry after TCRdb re-called the 5' RACE reads with MiXCR. The top ten hold roughly 2% of the sample, which has over 1,500,000 distinct CDR3 sequences, roughly 52% seen once. Sequenced input: blood. These receptors all stem from a woman between 40 and 55 years old in good health.

V usage is TRBV11-2 and J usage is TRBJ2-5; D gene unclear. The CDR3 is 16 residues long. The V gene lost 0 bases and the J gene lost 7 bases, with 18 bases spanning the gap. The germline CDR1 and CDR2 sequences are SGHAT and FQNNGV. Here the CDR3 DNA reads TGTGCCAGCAGCTTAGATCTATTTACGGCTGGTTCGACCCAGTACTTC. Amino acid sequence: CASSLDLFTAGSTQYF.

Remarks on this clonotype: The junction and the germline gene differ at one end; a read error may be behind it. CDR3 nucleotides: TGTGCCGGCAGCCCCGGACAGGGTAGGGCTTTCGAGCAGTACTTC. This sequence encodes CAGSPGQGRAFEQYF. The chain joins TRBV7-9 to TRBJ2-7; 8 bases fit TRBD1. CDR3 size: 15 residues. Germline V gives CDR1 SEHNR, CDR2 FQNEAQ (reference sequence).

The chain uses TRBV7-2 and TRBJ1-2; 7 positions agree with TRBD1. Germline V gene data show CDR1 as SGHTA and CDR2 as FQGNSA. V was clipped by 5 bases and J by 4 bases; unmatched bases: 16. The CDR3 is 17 amino acids. The CDR3 DNA sequence: TGTGCCAGCAGCGATACCCACAAGGGGGCGCGGAGCTATGGCTACACCTTC. Translating gives CASSDTHKGARSYGYTF.

This chain joins TRBV27 and TRBJ1-2; D gene uncertain. Germline V CDR1 and CDR2: MNHEY, SMNVEV (reference sequence). The CDR3 is 14 amino acids. Trimming removed 5 bases from V and 6 bases from J, with 16 bases in between. The CDR3 DNA follows: TGTGCCAGCAGTCCAACCGGCACAGCCAATGGCTACACCTTC. This translates into CASSPTGTANGYTF.

This rearrangement joins TRBV6-2 or TRBV6-3 to TRBJ2-1, with 8 bases lining up with TRBD2. V dropped 10 bases and J dropped 2; count of bases not matched to a gene: 10. From germline, CDR1 is MNHEY and CDR2 SVGEGT. The CDR3 extends over 15 amino acids. The CDR3 DNA follows: TGTGCCACTGACCCCGGGGGGGGCACCTACAATGAGCAGTTCTTC. Translating it yields CATDPGGGTYNEQFF.

This clonotype was detected only a few times. The chain carries TRBV6-5 and TRBJ2-7; 7 nucleotides match TRBD1. There are 14 residues in the CDR3. Germline values: CDR1 MNHEY, CDR2 SVGAGI. Trimming took 5 bases from V and 2 from J; bases not matched to a gene: 6. The CDR3 nucleotides are TGTGCCAGCAGTCGTAGGGACAGCACCTACGAGCAGTACTTC. It is translated as CASSRRDSTYEQYF.

This clonotype was counted only a few times. At one of its ends the junction is not consistent with the germline gene, which may arise from a read error. CDR3 nucleotides: TGTGCTAGCAGCTTAGTAGGGTCGGACCGCCAAGAGACCCAGTACTTC. Encoded protein: CASSLVGSDRQETQYF. The chain recombines TRBV7-7 with TRBJ2-5; D is uncertain. Germline V gives CDR1 SSHAT, CDR2 FNYEAQ (reference sequence). The CDR3 is 16 amino acids.

Regarding this clonotype: Relative to the germline gene, one junction end is altered; a read error may explain this. The rearrangement joins TRBV29-1 to TRBJ2-3; a possible D gene is TRBD1 (5 bases). The CDR3 covers 8 residues. The germline V gene has CDR1 SQVTM and CDR2 ANQGSEA. The CDR3 protein is CETETQYF. In nucleotides, the CDR3 is TGCGAGACAGAGACGCAGTATTTT.

There are many counts of this clonotype. The rearrangement uses TRBV4-1 and TRBJ2-5; the D gene could be TRBD1 or TRBD2 (5 bases each). The germline CDR1 and CDR2 sequences are MGHRA and YSYEKL. The CDR3 is 15 residues long. V lost 0 bases and J lost 4, with 12 bases in between. CDR3 amino acids: CASSQEGTTAETQYF. The CDR3 bases are TGCGCCAGCAGCCAAGAGGGGACCACAGCAGAGACCCAGTACTTC.

This chain uses TRBV5-5 with TRBJ2-7; 7 bases fit TRBD1. Trimming took 3 bases from V and 6 from J; bases not matched to a gene: 3. Germline V gene data show CDR1 as SGHKS and CDR2 as YYEKEE (reference sequence). This CDR3 has 12 amino acids. Written as DNA, the CDR3 is TGTGCCAGCAGCTCTACAGGGGCCGAGCAGTACTTC. Protein: CASSSTGAEQYF.

This chain links TRBV6-5 with TRBJ2-5, with 11 positions matching TRBD2. V lost 6 bases and J lost 3; bases outside the gene matches: 9. Germline V gives CDR1 MNHEY, CDR2 SVGAGI. This CDR3 has 16 residues. DNA for the CDR3: TGTGCCAGCAGCCTATTTGGGACTAGCGGAAAAGAGACCCAGTACTTC. It translates to CASSLFGTSGKETQYF.

This clonotype was seen a handful of times. The rearrangement uses TRBV7-9 and TRBJ1-2, with D hard to call. Germline lookup yields CDR1 SEHNR and CDR2 FQNEAQ (reference sequence). Trimming stripped 1 base from V and 4 bases from J, with 13 bases between. The CDR3 totals 15 residues. In DNA, the CDR3 is TGTGCCAGCAGCTTAGGGGCAGCGAGCGTCTATGGCTACACCTTC. The encoded protein is CASSLGAASVYGYTF.

V and J are TRBV6-2 or TRBV6-3 and TRBJ2-1, with 7 bases fitting TRBD1. The length of the CDR3 is 16 residues. Trimming took 6 bases from V and 0 from J; bases not matched to a gene: 8. Germline V gene data show CDR1 as MNHEY and CDR2 as SVGEGT. DNA of the CDR3: TGTGCCAGCAGCCCAGGGACAGTGGGCTCCTACAATGAGCAGTTCTTC. It yields the protein CASSPGTVGSYNEQFF.

The chain combines TRBV28 with TRBJ2-7; D possibly corresponds to TRBD1 (6 bases). Germline V CDR1 and CDR2: MDHEN, SYDVKM. The CDR3 is 15 residues long. The ends were cut back, 2 bases at V and 3 bases at J, with 14 bases in the middle. In nucleotides, the CDR3 is TGTGCCAGCAGTTTAAGTTCAGGGGTAGACTACGAGCAGTACTTC. Protein product: CASSLSSGVDYEQYF.

The rearrangement links TRBV6-2 or TRBV6-3 to TRBJ2-2, with D perhaps matching TRBD1 or TRBD2 (5 bases each). The CDR3 consists of 15 residues. With 2 bases removed from V and 5 bases from J, the gap between germline ends came to 12 bases. Germline lookup yields CDR1 MNHEY and CDR2 SVGEGT. In DNA, the CDR3 is TGTGCCAGCAGTTACGTCGGGGCTGGTACCGGGGAGCTGTTTTTT. Translating gives CASSYVGAGTGELFF.

This clonotype was picked up many times. The genes are TRBV29-1 and TRBJ2-7; D ambiguous. Germline V gene data show CDR1 as SQVTM and CDR2 as ANQGSEA. The CDR3 is 12 residues long. V lost 6 bases, J lost 5 bases, and 14 bases lay in between. CDR3 in amino acids: CSVALRADEQYF. CDR3 nucleotide sequence: TGCAGCGTCGCCCTTAGGGCCGACGAGCAGTACTTC.

The J gene is TRBJ2-5, the V gene TRBV4-3, with TRBD2 matching over 8 bases. Germline CDR1 is LGHNA and CDR2 is YSLEER. The V segment lost 2 bases and the J segment 11 bases; nucleotides outside the gene matches: 10. The CDR3 has 14 residues. The CDR3 nucleotides read TGCGCCAGCAGCCAAACGGGGGGGATTGATGAGCAGTACTTC. Amino acids: CASSQTGGIDEQYF.

This clonotype turned up a few times. A junction end diverges from the germline sequence, so it may reflect a read error. This chain connects TRBV7-9 to TRBJ1-4; 7 bases fit TRBD1. Germline V gene sequence: CDR1 SEHNR, CDR2 FQNEAQ (reference sequence). The CDR3 runs to 14 residues. For the CDR3, the DNA is TGCGCCAGCAGCGTCGACAGGGTTAATGAAAAACTGTTTTTT. Protein: CASSVDRVNEKLFF.

The chain is built from TRBV19 and TRBJ2-5; D is undetermined. Deletions cut 4 bases from V and 4 bases from J, with 16 bases between. CDR3 length: 15 amino acids. Germline V gives CDR1 LNHDA, CDR2 SQIVND (reference sequence). CDR3 sequence reads: CASSTGGMRRETQYF. For the CDR3, the DNA is TGTGCCAGTAGTACGGGTGGGATGAGAAGAGAGACCCAGTACTTC.

The rearrangement joins TRBV20-1 to TRBJ1-1; maybe TRBD1 (5 bases). Trimming removed 4 bases from V and 8 bases from J, with 14 bases in between. The CDR3 has 12 amino acids. Germline CDR1 reads DFQATT; CDR2 reads SNEGSKA (reference sequence). The CDR3, as DNA: TGCAGTGCTATAGGCCTTCCAGGGGAAGCTTTCTTT. It translates to CSAIGLPGEAFF.

This chain joins TRBV9 and TRBJ2-3, with unresolved D. The germline V gene encodes CDR1 SGDLS and CDR2 YYNGEE. This CDR3 comprises 15 residues. With 3 bases removed from V and 4 bases from J, the gap between germline ends came to 15 bases. CDR3 sequence (DNA): TGTGCCAGCAGCGGGGGAATAGGGTTCCCAGATACGCAGTATTTT. Encoded protein: CASSGGIGFPDTQYF.

This clonotype appeared a few times. The chain carries TRBV10-3 and TRBJ1-2; 7 nucleotides match TRBD1. This CDR3 is built from 13 residues. CDR1 is ENHRY and CDR2 is SYGVKD in the germline V gene. Losses at the gene ends were 3 bases for V and 7 bases for J; bases not matched to a gene: 5. CDR3 residues: CAISDRGRGGYTF. CDR3 in DNA: TGTGCCATCAGTGACAGGGGGAGAGGTGGCTACACCTTC.